The 24 T cell receptor beta chains in this list originate from one sample, sequenced in a study of cytomegalovirus exposure and HLA in healthy donors. Primers: 60 Vbeta forward and 13 Jbeta reverse. Here immunoSEQ multiplex PCR was the method, and the copy in TCRdb shows in-frame clones only, minus some. The profile shows 99,000 or so clones, 60% to 85% of them singletons. Sequenced input: PBMCs. The receptor set was obtained from a man in his 60s in good health and CMV-seropositive.

This chain joins TRBV5-4 and TRBJ2-7; 7 bases fit TRBD1. Germline V gives CDR1 SGHNT, CDR2 YYREEE (reference sequence). This CDR3 has 17 residues. The V and J ends lost 0 bases and 0 bases, in that order; junction bases with no gene match: 9. The CDR3 nucleotides read TGTGCCAGCAGCTTGGCTACGAACAGGGGCTTCTCCTACGAGCAGTACTTC. This encodes CASSLATNRGFSYEQYF.

The rearrangement joins TRBV29-1 to TRBJ2-3; no clear D gene. V was clipped by 4 bases and J by 2 bases, with 7 bases between them. The CDR3 is 12 amino acids. Looked up from germline, CDR1 is SQVTM and CDR2 is ANQGSEA. CDR3 amino acids: CSVAGFTDTQYF. The CDR3 nucleotides are TGCAGCGTTGCGGGTTTCACAGATACGCAGTATTTT.

V usage is TRBV2 and J usage is TRBJ2-5; TRBD2 aligns across 9 bases. The CDR3 is 15 residues long. Germline CDR1 reads SNHLY; CDR2 reads FYNNEI. The trim removed 6 bases at V and 5 bases at J, leaving 10 bases unmatched. The CDR3 DNA follows: TGTGCCAGCAGACAGAGCGGGGGGCCCACGGAGACCCAGTACTTC. Encoded protein: CASRQSGGPTETQYF.

CDR3 in amino acids: CASSPDSGEAFF. Here the CDR3 DNA reads TGTGCCAGCAGCCCCGACTCCGGTGAAGCTTTCTTT. This rearrangement joins TRBV7-6 to TRBJ1-1; no clear D. Trimming took 5 bases from V and 7 from J, leaving 11 bases between them. The CDR3 has 12 residues. Germline lookup yields CDR1 SGHVS and CDR2 FNYEAQ.

This chain joins TRBV6-1 and TRBJ2-7; the D gene is possibly TRBD1 (5 bases). The CDR3 sequence is 13 residues long. Per the germline V gene, CDR1 is MNHNS and CDR2 is SASEGT. V lost 5 bases and J 2 bases, leaving 10 bases between the germline ends. The CDR3 nucleotides are TGTGCCAGCAGTAGGACAAGCACCTACGAGCAGTACTTC. Protein sequence: CASSRTSTYEQYF.

The genes are TRBV6-6 and TRBJ2-7, with D perhaps matching TRBD2 (5 bases). Trimming took off 6 bases at V and 6 bases at J, with 12 bases between the two ends. CDR3 size: 12 residues. Germline values: CDR1 MNHNY, CDR2 SVGAGI (reference sequence). The CDR3 sequence is CASSQLVSEQYF. CDR3 in DNA: TGTGCCAGCAGCCAACTAGTTTCCGAGCAGTACTTC.

This clone was seen more than once but under ten times. The chain combines TRBV7-9 with TRBJ2-2; weak D call: TRBD2 (5 bases). This CDR3 region has 18 residues. The germline V gene encodes CDR1 SEHNR and CDR2 FQNEAQ (reference sequence). Between the trimmed V and J ends, which lost 2 bases and 5 bases, there was a span of 21 bases. Here the CDR3 reads CASSLSLPNSGGTGELFF. The CDR3 nucleotides read TGTGCCAGCAGCTTATCACTCCCGAACTCCGGAGGAACCGGGGAGCTGTTTTTT.

The rearrangement joins TRBV18 to TRBJ1-6; D is undetermined. CDR1 is KGHSH, CDR2 LQKENI, per germline. The V end lost 5 bases, the J end lost 7 bases, and 9 bases lay between the germline ends. The CDR3 loop spans 13 amino acids. In DNA form, the CDR3 reads TGTGCCAGCTCATCCCTTATAAATTCACCCCTCCACTTT. Encoded protein: CASSSLINSPLHF.

The chain joins TRBV7-9 to TRBJ2-7; 10 nucleotides align to TRBD1. This CDR3 is built from 15 residues. V lost 4 bases and J lost 3; bases outside the gene matches: 6. CDR1 and CDR2 from the germline V gene are SEHNR and FQNEAQ (reference sequence). The CDR3: CASSSPGQGNYEQYF. The CDR3, as DNA: TGTGCCAGCAGCTCCCCGGGACAGGGGAACTACGAGCAGTACTTC.

The chain combines TRBV7-6 with TRBJ1-3; D is unclear. The J call may not be correct, given that the DNA end is closer to TRBJ2-2. Germline lookup yields CDR1 SGHVS and CDR2 FNYEAQ. This CDR3 has 14 residues. CDR3 nucleotides: TGTGCCAGCAGCTTAGTCGAAGCTAGCGGGGAGCTGTTTTTT. This codes for CASSLVEASGELFF.

V usage is TRBV2 and J usage is TRBJ2-1; 8 nucleotides line up with TRBD2. V lost 8 bases and J lost 9; bases outside the gene matches: 12. CDR3 length equals 14 residues. Germline values: CDR1 SNHLY, CDR2 FYNNEI. The CDR3 nucleotides are TGTGCCAGCGTATTCGGACTAGCTGATCCTGAGCAGTTCTTC. Translating it yields CASVFGLADPEQFF.

This clone showed up just a few times. The J gene is TRBJ2-7, the V gene TRBV11-2; the D is unclear. V gave up 1 base and J gave up 2 bases, with 12 bases separating them. Germline V gene data show CDR1 as SGHAT and CDR2 as FQNNGV. The CDR3 loop spans 15 amino acids. The CDR3 DNA reads TGTGCCAGCAGCTTAGTTAGTCCAAAACCCTACGAGCAGTACTTC. Protein sequence: CASSLVSPKPYEQYF.

This clone has a handful of counts. The gene calls are TRBV7-6 and TRBJ2-3, with unresolved D. The V end was cut by 4 bases, the J end by 5 bases, with 10 bases between. The CDR3 spans 13 residues. CDR1 and CDR2 (germline): SGHVS, FNYEAQ. CDR3 in amino acids: CASSWRLEDTQYF. In DNA, the CDR3 is TGTGCCAGCAGCTGGAGATTAGAAGATACGCAGTATTTT.

The CDR3 loop reads CSVSSGTGSMGNQPQHF. The CDR3 coding sequence is TGCAGCGTTTCTTCCGGGACAGGGAGTATGGGCAATCAGCCCCAGCATTTT. The rearrangement joins TRBV29-1 to TRBJ1-5, with TRBD1 matching over 9 bases. Germline values: CDR1 SQVTM, CDR2 ANQGSEA. This CDR3 is built from 17 residues. Trimming cost V 5 bases and J 2 bases; bases outside gene matches: 13.

This rearrangement joins TRBV5-1 to TRBJ2-5; 14 nucleotides agree with TRBD2. Germline V gives CDR1 SGHRS, CDR2 YFSETQ. CDR3 size: 19 residues. V lost 4 bases and J lost 5; bases outside the gene matches: 16. The CDR3 nucleotides read TGCGCCAGCAGCCGGTCCGGGACTAGCGGGGGCGGGACCTTGGAGACCCAGTACTTC. Amino acids: CASSRSGTSGGGTLETQYF.

The V and J genes are TRBV5-4 and TRBJ2-7; D possibly corresponds to TRBD1 (6 bases). Germline CDR1 SGHNT, CDR2 YYREEE (reference sequence). V was shortened by 2 bases and J by 2 bases, with 11 bases between the two germline ends. The CDR3 covers 14 residues. The CDR3 region is CASSLQQGTYEQYF. The CDR3 nucleotides are TGTGCCAGCAGCTTACAACAGGGCACCTACGAGCAGTACTTC.

This sequence joins TRBV12-5 and TRBJ2-7; D is unclear. CDR1 is LGHNT and CDR2 is FRNRAP in the germline V gene. This CDR3 contains 12 residues. The V end was cut by 1 base, the J end by 3 bases, with 4 bases between. This CDR3 reads CASGLDFYEQYF. The CDR3 DNA follows: TGTGCTAGTGGTTTGGACTTCTACGAGCAGTACTTC.

This clone has only a few counts. The chain employs TRBV6-1 and TRBJ2-1, with 8 bases lining up with TRBD2. V dropped 10 bases and J dropped 12; count of bases not matched to a gene: 11. Germline CDR1 is MNHNS and CDR2 is SASEGT. The CDR3 runs to 12 residues. As DNA, the CDR3 is TGTGCCACCCAACCCGGGAGCGGGGGGCAGTTCTTC. Translated, it gives CATQPGSGGQFF.

The CDR3 is CAGLQGYEQYF. The CDR3 DNA follows: TGTGCCGGCCTACAGGGTTACGAGCAGTACTTC. V is TRBV30 and J is TRBJ2-7, with D possibly TRBD1 on 6 matching bases. The CDR3 sequence is 11 residues long. V was cut by 8 bases and J by 4 bases, with 12 bases left in between. The germline V gene has CDR1 GTSNPN and CDR2 SVGIG (reference sequence).

The chain links TRBV27 to TRBJ2-6; D not certain. CDR3 length equals 15 residues. The V end was cut by 5 bases, the J end by 4 bases, with 12 bases between. Germline lookup yields CDR1 MNHEY and CDR2 SMNVEV (reference sequence). CDR3: CASSTPASGANVLTF. The CDR3 region has the DNA TGTGCCAGCAGTACCCCTGCGTCCGGGGCCAACGTCCTGACTTTC.

J is TRBJ1-2 and V is TRBV10-2; D might be TRBD1 (5 bases). Germline-derived CDR1 and CDR2 are WSHSY and SAAADI. This CDR3 has 14 amino acids. Deletions cut 2 bases from V and 7 bases from J, with 14 bases between. The DNA of the CDR3 is TGCGCCAGCAGTGAGGTAACAGGCATGGGTGGCTACACCTTC. This encodes CASSEVTGMGGYTF.

The V gene is TRBV30, the J gene TRBJ2-6; D remains unclear. The CDR3 runs 16 residues. Germline values: CDR1 GTSNPN, CDR2 SVGIG (reference sequence). Trimming removed 0 bases at V and 4 bases at J, with 13 bases between. The CDR3 loop is CAWSVVGEVGANVLTF. For the CDR3, the DNA is TGTGCCTGGAGTGTAGTCGGCGAGGTCGGGGCCAACGTCCTGACTTTC.

On this clone itself: A read error may produce the germline difference seen at one junction end. The genes are TRBV5-1 and TRBJ2-3; TRBD1 agrees at 10 bases. This CDR3 region has 15 residues. Looked up from germline, CDR1 is SGHRS and CDR2 is YFSETQ. The CDR3 sequence: CASRLEGTGADTQYF. CDR3 sequence (DNA): TGCGCCAGCAGGTTGGAAGGGACAGGGGCAGATACGCAGTATTTT. The full variable domain, in which reference TRBV5-1 and TRBJ2-3 provide the parts outside the CDR3, is KAGVTQTPRYLIKTRGQQVTLSCSPISGHRSVSWYQQTPGQGLQFLFEYFSETQRNKGNFPGRFSGRQFSNSRSEMNVSTLELGDSALYLCASRLEGTGADTQYFGPGTRLTVL.

V usage is TRBV5-8 and J usage is TRBJ1-6; possibly TRBD1 for D (6 bases). The CDR3 covers 16 residues. Trimming took off 6 bases at V and 7 bases at J, with 20 bases between the two ends. Germline V gene sequence: CDR1 SGHTS, CDR2 YDEGEE. CDR3 nucleotides: TGTGCCAGCAAAACTGAGGGGGGGGCGATCAATTCACCCCTCCACTTT. Its translation is CASKTEGGAINSPLHF.